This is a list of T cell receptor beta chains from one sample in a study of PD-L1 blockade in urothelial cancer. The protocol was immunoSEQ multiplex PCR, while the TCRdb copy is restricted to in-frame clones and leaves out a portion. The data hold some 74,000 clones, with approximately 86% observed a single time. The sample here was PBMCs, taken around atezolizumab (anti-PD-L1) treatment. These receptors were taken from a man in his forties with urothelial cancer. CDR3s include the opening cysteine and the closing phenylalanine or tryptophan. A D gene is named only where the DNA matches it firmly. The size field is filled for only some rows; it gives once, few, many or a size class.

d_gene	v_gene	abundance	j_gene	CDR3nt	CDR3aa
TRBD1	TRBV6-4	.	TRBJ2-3	TGTGCCAGCAGCACCGGGACAGGGGAGGGAGATACGCAGTATTTT	CASSTGTGEGDTQYF
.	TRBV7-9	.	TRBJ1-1	TGTGCCAGCAGCTTATCCCGGGATGAAGCTTTCTTT	CASSLSRDEAFF
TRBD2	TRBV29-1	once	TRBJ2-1	TGCAGCGTCTCCAGACTAGCGGGAGGGGTAGGGGAGCAGTTCTTC	CSVSRLAGGVGEQFF
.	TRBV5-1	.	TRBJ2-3	TGCGCCAGCAGCTTGGGTTTGCCGCGGGATGTAACAGATACGCAGTATTTT	CASSLGLPRDVTDTQYF
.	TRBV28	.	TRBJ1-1	TGTGCCAGCAGTTTAAGCTTCGACACTGAAGCTTTCTTT	CASSLSFDTEAFF
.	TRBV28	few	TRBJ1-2	TGTGCCAGCAGTTACGAGGCAGCCTATGGCTACACCTTC	CASSYEAAYGYTF
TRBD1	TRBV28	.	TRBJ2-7	TGTGCCAGCAGTCTACAGGGGCGAAACTACGAGCAGTACTTC	CASSLQGRNYEQYF
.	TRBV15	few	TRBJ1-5	TGTGCCACCAGCAGAGGCGGCAGATCCGGGGGCAATCAGCCCCAGCATTTT	CATSRGGRSGGNQPQHF
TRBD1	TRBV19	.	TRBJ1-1	TGTGCCAGTACCGCACAGACAGGGCTAAGAGAAGCTTTCTTT	CASTAQTGLREAFF
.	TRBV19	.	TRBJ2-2	TGTGCCAGTAGTTTCAATTTGGGCAGGGTCATTACCAAAATAAACACCGGGGAGCTGTTTTTT	CASSFNLGRVITKINTGELFF
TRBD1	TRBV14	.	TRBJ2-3	TGTGCCAGCAGCCACCCGACTCCGGGACAGGTGGGGGGAGATACGCAGTATTTT	CASSHPTPGQVGGDTQYF
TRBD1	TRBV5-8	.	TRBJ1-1	TGTGCCAGCAGCTTGCGGGACAGGGATCCGGAGGAAGCTTTCTTT	CASSLRDRDPEEAFF
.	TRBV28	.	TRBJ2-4	TGTGCCAGCATTGAGCAGGGAGGCTCTCTAGCCAAAAACATTCAGTACTTC	CASIEQGGSLAKNIQYF
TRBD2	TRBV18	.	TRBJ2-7	TGTGCCAGCTCACCTAATGGGGGGGGGTATTTCGACGAGCAGTACTTC	CASSPNGGGYFDEQYF
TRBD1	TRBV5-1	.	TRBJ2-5	TGCGCCAGCAGCCTGGGACAGGGCACCCAAGAGACCCAGTACTTC	CASSLGQGTQETQYF
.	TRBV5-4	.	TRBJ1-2	TGTGCCAGCAGCTCCCACAGAATCGGCTACACCTTC	CASSSHRIGYTF
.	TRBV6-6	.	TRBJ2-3	TGTGCCAGCACCACCGGAGATACGCAGTATTTT	CASTTGDTQYF
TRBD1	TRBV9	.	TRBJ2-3	TGTGCCAGCAGCTCTCCGGGACAGGGGGTGGGTGTAGATACGCAGTATTTT	CASSSPGQGVGVDTQYF
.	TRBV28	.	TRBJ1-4	TGTGCCAGCAGTTTCCCACAGTCACCGTATAATGAAAAACTGTTTTTT	CASSFPQSPYNEKLFF
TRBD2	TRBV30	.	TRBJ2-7	TGTGCCTGGAGTGTGCCCGGACTAGCGGGAGTCGAGCAGTACTTC	CAWSVPGLAGVEQYF
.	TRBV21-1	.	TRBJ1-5	TGTGCCAGCAGCAAAAGGACAGGGACGAATCAGCCCCAGCATTTT	CASSKRTGTNQPQHF
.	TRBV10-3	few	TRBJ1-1	TGTGCCATCAGTGTGCAGGAGAACACTGAAGCTTTCTTT	CAISVQENTEAFF
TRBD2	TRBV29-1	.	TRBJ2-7	TGCAGCGCCCTAGCGGGAGATAGGGACGAGCAGTACTTC	CSALAGDRDEQYF